This note documents a single TCR beta chain sequence. These data are taken from a study of blood T cell repertoires in COVID-19. Looking at the study overall: The analysed material was cDNA or gDNA that came from T cells, B-cell-depleted T cells, or PBMCs.

In the original analysis: Estimation of nucleated cell counts was performed using reference gene primer amplification. Sequenced by immunoSEQ multiplex PCR; TCRdb stores in-frame clones only, minus some. Clonal size and the V and J genes are those of that table, whereas D and trimming came from the DNA. The table records 200,000 to 300,000 clones, 86% of them present only once. The CDR3 runs 15 residues. V was pared by 6 bases and J by 6 bases, with 5 bases of the junction left unmatched. The germline V gene has CDR1 MNHEY and CDR2 SMNVEV (reference sequence). Enrollees, about 18 to 90 years old, lived in 24 US areas. Among Cohort 3 donors, those recovered had two negative PCRs, clearance, or symptom resolution.

The sequence was collected from a woman between 18 and 29 years old who had recovered from COVID-19. V and J are TRBV27 and TRBJ2-2; TRBD2 aligns across 12 bases. Sequencing used PBMCs or T cells enriched from blood (not recorded which). The CDR3 region has the DNA TGTGCCAGCAGCCGACTAGCGGGAGACTCCGGGGAGCTGTTTTTT. Encoded protein: CASSRLAGDSGELFF.